A single sample gave rise to the 7 T cell receptor beta chains below, sequenced in a study of T cells expressing NK-cell markers. TCRdb reprocessed the 5' RACE reads and stores each CDR3 protein as one record, lacking DNA. Across roughly 380,000 distinct CDR3 sequences, the top ten clones capture around 5.3% of the sample. Sequenced material: blood T cells: a sorted CD56 or NKG2C T cell subset, CD4+ or CD8+ T cells, or bulk PBMC T cells (not recorded which). All receptors derive from a man aged 18-70 years in good health.

The rearrangement links TRBV12-3 or TRBV12-4 to TRBJ2-5; TCRdb picks TRBD1, but there is no DNA to check that call. The length of the CDR3 is 15 residues. The CDR3: CASSRQGMETQTQYF.

The chain carries TRBV5-1 and TRBJ1-5; TCRdb's D call of TRBD1 is untestable without DNA. This CDR3 is built from 15 residues. CDR1 SGHRS and CDR2 YFSETQ come from the germline V gene. The CDR3 is CASRPTGVVNQPQHF.

V gene TRBV12-3 or TRBV12-4 combines with J gene TRBJ2-3. There are 12 residues in the CDR3. CDR3 loop: CASRPLWDTQYF.

The J gene is TRBJ2-3, the V gene TRBV9; lacking DNA, the TRBD1 call made by TCRdb goes unchecked. The CDR3 totals 13 residues. Looked up from germline, CDR1 is SGDLS and CDR2 is YYNGEE. CDR3 protein: CASGGTGADTQYF.

This chain uses TRBV6-5 with TRBJ2-1. Germline CDR1 MNHEY, CDR2 SVGAGI. The CDR3 spans 17 residues. CDR3: CASSYSGQISSYNEQFF.

The V gene is TRBV20-1, the J gene TRBJ2-1; the TRBD1 assignment by TCRdb is unverifiable without DNA. Germline V CDR1 and CDR2: DFQATT, SNEGSKA (reference sequence). This CDR3 comprises 15 residues. CDR3 region: CSAINRDRGANEQFF.

V gene TRBV7-3 combines with J gene TRBJ2-5; TCRdb lists TRBD2, though no DNA is available to test this call. This CDR3 is 16 amino acids long. Germline CDR1 reads SGHTA; CDR2 reads FQGTGA. Here the CDR3 reads CASSLTSGGYQETQYF. Based on the CDR3 plus reference TRBV7-3 and TRBJ2-5, the full variable domain is GAGVSQTPSNKVTEKGKYVELRCDPISGHTALYWYRQSLGQGPEFLIYFQGTGAADDSGLPNDRFFAVRPEGSVSTLKIQRTERGDSAVYLCASSLTSGGYQETQYFGPGTRLLVL.